What follows describes a single TCR beta chain. Antigen: not known. These data are taken from a study of cytomegalovirus exposure and HLA in healthy donors. PCR used 60 Vbeta primers and 13 Jbeta primers. The data were produced by immunoSEQ multiplex PCR, yet TCRdb's version contains in-frame clones alone and is incomplete. The sample lists some 150,000 clones, roughly 81% seen once, with over 10% in the top ten. General study findings and limits: It was assumed in the presence/absence analyses that sequencing depth was roughly uniform across donors. In a later analysis, the majority of CMV-associated beta chains seemingly showed HLA restriction.

The source material was PBMCs. The receptor comes from a woman in her forties or fifties in good health and CMV-seronegative.

In DNA form, the CDR3 reads TGTGCCAGCAGGCGGGCCGGAGGAGGAGATGAGCAGTTCTTC. Protein: CASRRAGGGDEQFF. The V and J genes are TRBV27 and TRBJ2-1; tentative D call: TRBD2 (5 bases). The germline CDR1 and CDR2 sequences are MNHEY and SMNVEV (reference sequence). The CDR3 spans 14 residues. The V gene lost 6 bases and the J gene lost 8 bases, with 17 bases spanning the gap.